This T cell receptor beta chain comes out of a study of T cells in Graves' hyperthyroidism and ophthalmopathy. This clonotype was counted many times. What it binds is not known. The PBMCs were taken from less than 11 ml of fresh peripheral blood. The investigators amplified TCR beta CDR3 regions from RNA transcripts. A first-round RT-PCR of the TCR CDR3 used the HTBI primer set. TCRdb re-called the multiplex PCR reads with MiXCR, one entry per CDR3 protein. The table includes 500,000 or so distinct CDR3 sequences, roughly a sixth detected once. Trimming removed 0 bases at V and 0 bases at J, with 9 bases between. This CDR3 has 15 amino acids. Germline V gives CDR1 KGHSH, CDR2 LQKENI. Study observations and caveats: Expanded thyroid clonotypes (above 0.001) were mostly also found in blood.

The TCR sequence derives from a woman younger than 30 with Graves' ophthalmopathy. V is TRBV18 and J is TRBJ2-7; D call uncertain. Material for sequencing was blood. The CDR3 reads CASSPPTDPSYEQYF. CDR3 DNA: TGTGCCAGCTCACCACCGACGGACCCCTCCTACGAGCAGTACTTC.